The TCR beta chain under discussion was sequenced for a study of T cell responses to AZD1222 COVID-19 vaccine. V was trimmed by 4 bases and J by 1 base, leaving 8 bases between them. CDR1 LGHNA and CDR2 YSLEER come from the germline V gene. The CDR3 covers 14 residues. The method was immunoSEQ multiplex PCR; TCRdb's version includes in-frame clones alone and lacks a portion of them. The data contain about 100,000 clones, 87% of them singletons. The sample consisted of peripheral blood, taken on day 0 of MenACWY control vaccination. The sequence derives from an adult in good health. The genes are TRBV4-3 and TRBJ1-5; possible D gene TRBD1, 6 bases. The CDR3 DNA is TGCGCCAGCAGCCGAGACAGGAGCAATCAGCCCCAGCATTTT. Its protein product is CASSRDRSNQPQHF.